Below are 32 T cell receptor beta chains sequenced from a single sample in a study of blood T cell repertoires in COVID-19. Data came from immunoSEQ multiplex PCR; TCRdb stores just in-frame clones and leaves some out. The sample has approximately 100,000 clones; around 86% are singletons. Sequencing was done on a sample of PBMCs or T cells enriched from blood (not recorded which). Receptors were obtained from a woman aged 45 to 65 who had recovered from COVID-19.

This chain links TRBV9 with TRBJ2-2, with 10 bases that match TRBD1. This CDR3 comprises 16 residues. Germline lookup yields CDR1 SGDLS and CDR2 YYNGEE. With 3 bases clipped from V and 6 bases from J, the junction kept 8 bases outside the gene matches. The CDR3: CASSDQGQGYPGELFF. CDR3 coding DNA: TGTGCCAGCAGCGACCAGGGACAGGGGTATCCCGGGGAGCTGTTTTTT.

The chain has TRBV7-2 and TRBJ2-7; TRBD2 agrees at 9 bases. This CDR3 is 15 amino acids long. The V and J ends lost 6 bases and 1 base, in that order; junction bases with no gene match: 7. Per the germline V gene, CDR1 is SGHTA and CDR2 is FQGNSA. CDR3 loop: CASRAGTSPSYEQYF. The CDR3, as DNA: TGTGCCAGCAGGGCCGGGACTAGCCCATCCTACGAGCAGTACTTC.

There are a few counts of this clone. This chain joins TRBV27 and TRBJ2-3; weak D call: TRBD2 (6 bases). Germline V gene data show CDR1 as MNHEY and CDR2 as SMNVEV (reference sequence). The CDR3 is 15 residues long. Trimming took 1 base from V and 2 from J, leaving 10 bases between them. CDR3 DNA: TGTGCCAGCAGTTTATACGGGGGTATCACAGATACGCAGTATTTT. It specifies CASSLYGGITDTQYF.

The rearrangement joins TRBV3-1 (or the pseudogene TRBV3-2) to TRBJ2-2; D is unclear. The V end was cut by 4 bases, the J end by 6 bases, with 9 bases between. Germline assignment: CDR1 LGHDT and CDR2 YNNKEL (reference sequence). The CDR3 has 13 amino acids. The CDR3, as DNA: TGTGCCAGCAGCCCCGGCGAGGCCGGGGAGCTGTTTTTT. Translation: CASSPGEAGELFF.

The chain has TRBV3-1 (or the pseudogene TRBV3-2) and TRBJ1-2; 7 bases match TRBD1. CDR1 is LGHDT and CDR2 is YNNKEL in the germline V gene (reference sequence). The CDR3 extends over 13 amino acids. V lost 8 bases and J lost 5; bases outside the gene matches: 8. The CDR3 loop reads CASGQVSGYGYTF. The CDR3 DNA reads TGTGCCAGCGGACAGGTTTCTGGGTATGGCTACACCTTC.

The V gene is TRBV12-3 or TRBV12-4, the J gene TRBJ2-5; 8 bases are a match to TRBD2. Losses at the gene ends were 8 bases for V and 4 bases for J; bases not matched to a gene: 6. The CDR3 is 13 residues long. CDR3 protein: CASGIAGIETQYF. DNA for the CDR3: TGTGCCAGCGGAATAGCGGGGATAGAGACCCAGTACTTC.

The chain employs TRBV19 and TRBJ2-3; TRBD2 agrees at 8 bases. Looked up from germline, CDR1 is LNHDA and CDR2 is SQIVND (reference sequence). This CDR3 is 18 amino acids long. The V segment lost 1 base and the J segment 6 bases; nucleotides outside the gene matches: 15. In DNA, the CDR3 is TGTGCCAGTAGTATAGGCCCCATACGGCGGGGGGCGGGGGATACGCAGTATTTT. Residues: CASSIGPIRRGAGDTQYF.

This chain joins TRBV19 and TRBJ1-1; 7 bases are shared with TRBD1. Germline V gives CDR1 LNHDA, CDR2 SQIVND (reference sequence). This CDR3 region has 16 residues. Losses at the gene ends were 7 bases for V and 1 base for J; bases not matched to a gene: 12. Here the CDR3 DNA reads TGTGCCAGTATTTCCGCACAGGGGTTTCGGAACACTGAAGCTTTCTTT. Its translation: CASISAQGFRNTEAFF.

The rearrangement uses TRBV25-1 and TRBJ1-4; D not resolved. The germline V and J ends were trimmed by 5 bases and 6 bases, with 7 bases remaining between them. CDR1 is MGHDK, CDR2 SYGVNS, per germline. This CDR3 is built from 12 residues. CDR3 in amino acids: CASSPGHEKLFF. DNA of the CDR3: TGTGCCAGCAGTCCCGGTCATGAAAAACTGTTTTTT. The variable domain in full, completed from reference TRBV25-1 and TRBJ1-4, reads EADIYQTPRYLVIGTGKKITLECSQTMGHDKMYWYQQDPGMELHLIHYSYGVNSTEKGDLSSESTVSRIRTEHFPLTLESARPSHTSQYLCASSPGHEKLFFGSGTQLSVL.

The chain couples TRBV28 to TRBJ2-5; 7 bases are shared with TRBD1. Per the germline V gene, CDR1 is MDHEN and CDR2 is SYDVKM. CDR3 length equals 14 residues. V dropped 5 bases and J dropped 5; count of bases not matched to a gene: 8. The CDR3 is CASSAPRGRETQYF. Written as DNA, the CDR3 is TGTGCCAGCAGTGCACCGAGGGGGCGGGAGACCCAGTACTTC.

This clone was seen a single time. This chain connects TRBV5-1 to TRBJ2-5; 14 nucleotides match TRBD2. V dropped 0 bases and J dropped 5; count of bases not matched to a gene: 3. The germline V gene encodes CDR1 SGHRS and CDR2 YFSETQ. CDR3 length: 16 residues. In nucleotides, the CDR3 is TGCGCCAGCAGCTTGGGACTAGCGGGGGGGCCCGAGACCCAGTACTTC. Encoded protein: CASSLGLAGGPETQYF.

CDR3 in amino acids: CASTSEGQWSYGYTF. CDR3 in DNA: TGTGCCAGCACCTCTGAGGGACAGTGGTCCTATGGCTACACCTTC. The V gene is TRBV28, the J gene TRBJ1-2; 7 bases match TRBD1. CDR1 and CDR2 from the germline V gene are MDHEN and SYDVKM. The CDR3 sequence is 15 residues long. With V trimmed by 7 bases and J by 4 bases, 12 bases remained unmatched.

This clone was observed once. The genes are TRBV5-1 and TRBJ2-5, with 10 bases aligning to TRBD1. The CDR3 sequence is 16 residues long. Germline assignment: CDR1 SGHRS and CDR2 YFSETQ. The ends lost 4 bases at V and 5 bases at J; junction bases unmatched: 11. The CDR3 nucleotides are TGCGCCAGCAGCCCCGTGGACAGGGGGATTAGGGAGACCCAGTACTTC. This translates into CASSPVDRGIRETQYF.

CDR3 sequence: CASSSIGLAAYTGELFF. Written as DNA, the CDR3 is TGTGCCAGCAGCTCGATCGGACTAGCCGCCTACACCGGGGAGCTGTTTTTT. The chain joins TRBV5-4 to TRBJ2-2; 8 bases match TRBD2. The CDR3 consists of 17 residues. CDR1 SGHNT and CDR2 YYREEE come from the germline V gene (reference sequence). V was pared by 3 bases and J by 3 bases, with 10 bases of the junction left unmatched.

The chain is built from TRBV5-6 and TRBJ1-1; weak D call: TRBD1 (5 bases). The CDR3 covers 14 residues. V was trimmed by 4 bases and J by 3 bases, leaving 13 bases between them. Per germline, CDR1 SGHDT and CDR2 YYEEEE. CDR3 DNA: TGTGCCAGCAGCGGGGGGGTAGCGGACACTGAAGCTTTCTTT. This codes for CASSGGVADTEAFF.

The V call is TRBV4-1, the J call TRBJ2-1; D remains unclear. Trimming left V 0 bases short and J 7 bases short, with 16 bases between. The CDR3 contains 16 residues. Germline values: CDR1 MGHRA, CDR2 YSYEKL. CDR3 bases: TGCGCCAGCAGCCAAGAGGCCCACCTAGTATCTAATGAGCAGTTCTTC. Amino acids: CASSQEAHLVSNEQFF.

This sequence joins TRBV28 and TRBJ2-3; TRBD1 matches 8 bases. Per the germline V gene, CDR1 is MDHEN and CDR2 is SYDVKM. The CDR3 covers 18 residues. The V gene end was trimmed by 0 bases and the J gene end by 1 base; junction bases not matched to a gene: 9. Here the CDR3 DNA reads TGTGCCAGCAGTTTATGGTCGCAGGGGGCGCGAGGCACAGATACGCAGTATTTT. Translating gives CASSLWSQGARGTDTQYF.

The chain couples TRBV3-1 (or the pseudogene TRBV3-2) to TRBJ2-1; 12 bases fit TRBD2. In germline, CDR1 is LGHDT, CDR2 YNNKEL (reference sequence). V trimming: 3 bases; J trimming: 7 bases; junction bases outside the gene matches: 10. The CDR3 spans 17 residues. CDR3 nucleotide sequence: TGTGCCAGCAGCCACAGGCGAGGACTAGCGGGATGGAATGAGCAGTTCTTC. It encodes CASSHRRGLAGWNEQFF.

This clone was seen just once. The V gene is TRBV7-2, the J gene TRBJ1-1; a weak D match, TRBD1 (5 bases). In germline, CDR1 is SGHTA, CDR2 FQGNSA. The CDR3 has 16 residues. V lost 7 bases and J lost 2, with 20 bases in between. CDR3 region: CASTTKAGRLNTEAFF. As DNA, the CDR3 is TGTGCCAGCACCACAAAGGCAGGGCGATTAAACACTGAAGCTTTCTTT.

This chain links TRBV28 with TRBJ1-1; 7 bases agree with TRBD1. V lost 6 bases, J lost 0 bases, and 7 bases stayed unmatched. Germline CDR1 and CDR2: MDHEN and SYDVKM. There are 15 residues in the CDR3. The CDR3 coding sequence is TGTGCCAGCAGACCCCCGGGACAGATGAACACTGAAGCTTTCTTT. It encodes CASRPPGQMNTEAFF.

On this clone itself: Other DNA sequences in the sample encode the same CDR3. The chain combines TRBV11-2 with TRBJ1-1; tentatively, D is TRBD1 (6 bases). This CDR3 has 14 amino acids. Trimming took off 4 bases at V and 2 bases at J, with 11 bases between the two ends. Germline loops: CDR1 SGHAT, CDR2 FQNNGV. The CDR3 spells CASSSSDRNTEAFF. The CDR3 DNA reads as TGTGCCAGCAGCTCCTCGGACAGAAACACTGAAGCTTTCTTT.

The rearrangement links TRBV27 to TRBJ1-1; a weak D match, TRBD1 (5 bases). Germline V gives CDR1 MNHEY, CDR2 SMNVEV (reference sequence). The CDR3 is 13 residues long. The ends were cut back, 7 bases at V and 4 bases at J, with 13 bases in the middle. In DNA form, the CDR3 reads TGTGCCAGCACCCTAGGGGTCGGCACTGAAGCTTTCTTT. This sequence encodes CASTLGVGTEAFF.

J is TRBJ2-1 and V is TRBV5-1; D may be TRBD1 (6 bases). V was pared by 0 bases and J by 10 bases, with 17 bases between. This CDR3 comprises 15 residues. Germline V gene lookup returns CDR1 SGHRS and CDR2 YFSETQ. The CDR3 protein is CASSLDRAGGMEQFF. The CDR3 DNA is TGCGCCAGCAGCTTGGACAGGGCTGGAGGCATGGAGCAGTTCTTC.

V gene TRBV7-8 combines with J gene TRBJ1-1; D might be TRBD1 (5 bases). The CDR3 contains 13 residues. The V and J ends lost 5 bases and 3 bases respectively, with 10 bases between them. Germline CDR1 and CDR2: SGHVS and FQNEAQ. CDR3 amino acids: CASSLRGDTEAFF. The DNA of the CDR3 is TGTGCCAGCAGCCTGCGGGGGGACACTGAAGCTTTCTTT.

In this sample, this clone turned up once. The CDR3 sequence: CASSLASYEQYF. The CDR3 DNA sequence: TGTGCCAGCAGTTTGGCCAGTTACGAGCAGTACTTC. The rearrangement uses TRBV25-1 and TRBJ2-7; no definite D call. Trimming removed 5 bases at V and 4 bases at J, with 9 bases between. The germline V gene encodes CDR1 MGHDK and CDR2 SYGVNS. The length of the CDR3 is 12 residues.

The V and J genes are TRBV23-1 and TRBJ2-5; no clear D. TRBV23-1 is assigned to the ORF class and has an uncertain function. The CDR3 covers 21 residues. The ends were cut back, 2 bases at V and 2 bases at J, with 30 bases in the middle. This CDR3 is CASSQTVQRPSPPHRQETQYF. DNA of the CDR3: TGCGCCAGCAGTCAAACCGTACAACGGCCCTCCCCCCCTCACAGACAAGAGACCCAGTACTTC.

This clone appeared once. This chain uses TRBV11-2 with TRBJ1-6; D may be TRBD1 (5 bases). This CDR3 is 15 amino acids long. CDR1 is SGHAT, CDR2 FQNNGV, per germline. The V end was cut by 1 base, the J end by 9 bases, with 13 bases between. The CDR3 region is CASSLAAGKGSPLHF. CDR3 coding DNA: TGTGCCAGCAGCTTAGCGGCAGGGAAGGGTTCACCCCTCCACTTT.

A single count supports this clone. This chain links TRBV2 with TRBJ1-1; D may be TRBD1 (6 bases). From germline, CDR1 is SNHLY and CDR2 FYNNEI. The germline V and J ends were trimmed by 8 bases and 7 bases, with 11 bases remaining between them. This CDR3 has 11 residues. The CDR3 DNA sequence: TGTGCCAGCGTCCGGACAGATGAAGCTTTCTTT. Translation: CASVRTDEAFF.

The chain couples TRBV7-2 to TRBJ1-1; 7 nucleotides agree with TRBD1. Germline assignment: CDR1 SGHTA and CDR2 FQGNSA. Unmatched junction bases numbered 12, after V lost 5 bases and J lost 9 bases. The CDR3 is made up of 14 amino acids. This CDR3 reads CASSTGQRRIQAFF. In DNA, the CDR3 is TGTGCCAGCAGCACGGGACAGCGCCGCATACAAGCTTTCTTT.

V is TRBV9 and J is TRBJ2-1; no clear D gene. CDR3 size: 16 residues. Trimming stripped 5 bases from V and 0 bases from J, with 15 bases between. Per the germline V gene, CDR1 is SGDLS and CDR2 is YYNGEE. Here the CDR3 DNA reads TGTGCCAGCAGTGCCAACCCTATAAGCTCCTACAATGAGCAGTTCTTC. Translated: CASSANPISSYNEQFF.

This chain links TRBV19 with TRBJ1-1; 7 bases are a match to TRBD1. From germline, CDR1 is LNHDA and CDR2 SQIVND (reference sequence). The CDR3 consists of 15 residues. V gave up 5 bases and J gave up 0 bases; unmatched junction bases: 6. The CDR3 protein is CASSPRQGLNTEAFF. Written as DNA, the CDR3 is TGTGCCAGTAGTCCCCGACAGGGACTGAACACTGAAGCTTTCTTT.

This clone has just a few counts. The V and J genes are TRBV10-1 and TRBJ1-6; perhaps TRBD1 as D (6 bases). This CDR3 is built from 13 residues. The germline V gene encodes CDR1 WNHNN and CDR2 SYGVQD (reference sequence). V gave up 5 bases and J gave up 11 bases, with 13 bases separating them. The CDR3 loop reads CASSQGRGTPLHF. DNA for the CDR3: TGCGCCAGCAGTCAGGGGCGTGGGACACCCCTCCACTTT.